This TCR beta chain is drawn from a study of CD8 T cells in ankylosing spondylitis. V was pared by 2 bases and J by 0 bases, with 11 bases between. The CDR3 is 17 residues long. Quantitative 5'-RACE with molecular barcodes produced the TCR beta libraries. TCRdb analysed the 5' RACE reads with MiXCR anew, one entry per CDR3 protein. The profile covers approximately 250,000 distinct CDR3 sequences, with roughly a quarter appearing a single time and approximately 0.61% taken by the ten largest. A few counts support this clonotype. Its target is not known. Points from the study as a whole: Within matched ankylosing spondylitis synovial fluid, disease-linked clones were reportedly significantly enriched. For ankylosing spondylitis blood, a TCR beta motif of under ten highly homologous variants appeared characteristic.

Sequencing was performed on blood, either unsorted or a sorted T cell fraction (not recorded which). The chain joins TRBV12-3 or TRBV12-4 to TRBJ2-6, with TRBD2 as a possible D gene (5 bases). This TCR derives from a male donor with ankylosing spondylitis or in good health (not recorded which). As DNA, the CDR3 is TGTGCCAGCAGTTTAAGAGGGATTAACTCTGGGGCCAACGTCCTGACTTTC. As protein: CASSLRGINSGANVLTF.